Sequencing of this TCR beta chain was carried out in a study of response to subunit inactivated influenza vaccine. TCRdb itself ran the RT-PCR reads through MiXCR, one entry per CDR3 protein. This table has fewer than 800,000 distinct CDR3 sequences, 15% to 18% appearing once. The study, taken as a whole, reports: Each seasonal influenza vaccination, the authors suggested, recruits few new T cells.

This clonotype has just a few counts. Its specificity is not known. Germline V gives CDR1 SGHTA, CDR2 FQGNSA. The ends were cut back, 3 bases at V and 8 bases at J, with 11 bases in the middle. The CDR3 is 13 amino acids. The chain employs TRBV7-2 and TRBJ2-4; D assignment may be TRBD1 or TRBD2 (5 bases each). The TCR comes from a man in his fifties or sixties who received an inactivated influenza vaccine. The material was PBMCs from blood, obtained about 13 days after vaccination. The CDR3 loop is CASSFGRDDIQYF. The CDR3 coding sequence is TGTGCCAGCAGCTTCGGCAGGGACGACATTCAGTACTTC.